What follows are 19 T cell receptor beta chains derived from one specimen sequenced in a study of cytomegalovirus exposure and HLA in healthy donors. PCR involved 60 Vbeta and 13 Jbeta primers. TCRdb keeps only in-frame clones here, not all; method: immunoSEQ multiplex PCR. In the table there are more than 110,000 clones, 75% to 80% of which are singletons. Sequenced: PBMCs. Source of these receptors: a man between 18 and 29 years old in good health and CMV-seronegative.

The chain couples TRBV28 to TRBJ2-7; D not resolved. V lost 3 bases and J 0 bases, leaving 9 bases between the germline ends. This CDR3 is built from 14 residues. Looked up from germline, CDR1 is MDHEN and CDR2 is SYDVKM. The CDR3 region is CASSLSTFSYEQYF. DNA of the CDR3: TGTGCCAGCAGTTTGAGCACCTTCTCCTACGAGCAGTACTTC.

The rearrangement links TRBV27 to TRBJ2-7; 14 nucleotides line up with TRBD2. The V gene's germline CDR1 is MNHEY and CDR2 SMNVEV (reference sequence). CDR3 length: 18 residues. V trimming: 0 bases; J trimming: 5 bases; junction bases outside the gene matches: 9. The CDR3 region is CASSLSGTSGSLRNEQYF. The CDR3 coding sequence is TGTGCCAGCAGTTTATCCGGGACTAGCGGGAGTTTACGGAACGAGCAGTACTTC.

Points on this clone: Other DNA sequences from this sample encode an identical CDR3 as well. The chain uses TRBV7-9 and TRBJ2-7; D is unclear. This CDR3 comprises 11 residues. Germline CDR1 SEHNR, CDR2 FQNEAQ (reference sequence). Trimming removed 5 bases at V and 4 bases at J, with 6 bases between. The CDR3 bases are TGTGCCAGCAGCCCCGGGTACGAGCAGTACTTC. Its translation: CASSPGYEQYF.

V is TRBV21-1 and J is TRBJ1-1; the DNA was not compared with TRBD1, the D call given in the table. TRBV21-1 has pseudogene status. The CDR3 spans 15 residues. The CDR3 protein is CASSIRQGPNTEAFF. The DNA of the CDR3 is TGTGCCAGCAGCATCCGACAGGGACCAAACACTGAAGCTTTCTTT.

The V gene is TRBV27, the J gene TRBJ2-7; 10 nucleotides agree with TRBD1. This CDR3 comprises 15 residues. Germline assignment: CDR1 MNHEY and CDR2 SMNVEV (reference sequence). Trimming removed 8 bases from V and 3 bases from J; junction bases left unmatched: 10. The CDR3 DNA is TGTGCCAGCGCCAGGCCCGGGACAGGGGACTACGAGCAGTACTTC. It is translated as CASARPGTGDYEQYF.

The chain links TRBV4-1 to TRBJ2-5; 7 nucleotides line up with TRBD1. The J call could be wrong; TRBJ2-7 is a better fit for the DNA end. The CDR3 loop spans 15 amino acids. Per germline, CDR1 MGHRA and CDR2 YSYEKL. The CDR3 region is CASSRLTGPAYEQYF. The CDR3 coding sequence is TGCGCCAGCAGCCGACTGACAGGGCCCGCCTACGAGCAGTACTTC.

This clone has just a few counts. The genes are TRBV7-9 and TRBJ2-6; TRBD2 aligns across 7 bases. Germline V lookup: CDR1 SEHNR, CDR2 FQNEAQ (reference sequence). The CDR3 runs to 17 residues. The trim removed 5 bases at V and 1 base at J, leaving 8 bases unmatched. DNA for the CDR3: TGTGCCAGCAGCCCGCGGCGGGGGTTGTCTGGGGCCAACGTCCTGACTTTC. This encodes CASSPRRGLSGANVLTF.

The sample holds a few counts of this clone. The chain combines TRBV28 with TRBJ1-4; D is ambiguous. Between the trimmed V and J ends, which lost 4 bases and 0 bases, there was a span of 12 bases. The CDR3 length is 16 residues. CDR1 MDHEN and CDR2 SYDVKM come from the germline V gene. CDR3 in amino acids: CASSSLRGATNEKLFF. DNA for the CDR3: TGTGCCAGCAGTTCGCTCCGGGGTGCAACTAATGAAAAACTGTTTTTT.

The V gene is TRBV6-5, the J gene TRBJ2-7; D may be TRBD2 (6 bases). The germline V gene has CDR1 MNHEY and CDR2 SVGAGI. The CDR3 runs to 15 residues. V shed 4 bases and J shed 1 base, with 14 bases lying between them. CDR3 bases: TGTGCCAGCAGTTTGGAGGGAATTAAATCCTACGAGCAGTACTTC. Translation gives CASSLEGIKSYEQYF.

The genes are TRBV10-3 and TRBJ1-4; D is uncertain. The CDR3 has 12 amino acids. Germline V gene lookup returns CDR1 ENHRY and CDR2 SYGVKD. The V end lost 5 bases, the J end lost 5 bases, and 6 bases lay between the germline ends. CDR3 nucleotides: TGTGCCATCAGTACAAGAAATGAAAAACTGTTTTTT. Translation gives CAISTRNEKLFF.

This clone has only one observation. This chain uses TRBV19 with TRBJ2-2; the D is unclear. Trimming took 3 bases from V and 3 from J, leaving 11 bases between them. Germline CDR1 and CDR2: LNHDA and SQIVND (reference sequence). The CDR3 has 15 residues. CDR3 sequence reads: CASSIFDGDTGELFF. In nucleotides, the CDR3 is TGTGCCAGTAGTATTTTTGATGGAGACACCGGGGAGCTGTTTTTT.

J is TRBJ2-5 and V is TRBV11-2; D not resolved. Trimming cost V 2 bases and J 3 bases, with 16 bases left between them. CDR1 and CDR2 (germline): SGHAT, FQNNGV. The CDR3 loop spans 16 amino acids. Here the CDR3 DNA reads TGTGCCAGCAGCTTATACCCCGGAGTCCATGAAGAGACCCAGTACTTC. Translated, it gives CASSLYPGVHEETQYF.

The chain joins TRBV6-5 to TRBJ2-4; the match to TRBD1 covers 9 bases. The V gene end was trimmed by 0 bases and the J gene end by 4 bases; junction bases not matched to a gene: 4. CDR3 length: 16 amino acids. In germline, CDR1 is MNHEY, CDR2 SVGAGI. This CDR3 reads CASSYSNRGLKNIQYF. Written as DNA, the CDR3 is TGTGCCAGCAGTTACTCGAACAGGGGGCTAAAAAACATTCAGTACTTC.

The chain is built from TRBV11-2 and TRBJ2-1; TRBD2 matches at 8 bases. The CDR3 length is 15 residues. Germline values: CDR1 SGHAT, CDR2 FQNNGV. J lost 3 bases, V lost 2 bases, and 3 bases had no gene match. The CDR3 region is CASSLTAGDYNEQFF. CDR3 sequence (DNA): TGTGCCAGCAGCTTAACAGCGGGGGACTACAATGAGCAGTTCTTC.

The chain combines TRBV10-3 with TRBJ2-5; TRBD1 matches at 7 bases. Germline trimming cut 6 bases from V and 2 bases from J; bases unmatched to any gene: 3. The CDR3 sequence is 13 residues long. Germline CDR1 reads ENHRY; CDR2 reads SYGVKD. CDR3 DNA sequence: TGTGCCATCAGCGGGGACAGTCAAGAGACCCAGTACTTC. This sequence encodes CAISGDSQETQYF.

A remark on this clone: A read error may produce the germline difference seen at one junction end. The CDR3 loop is CASNEVLHQPQHF. CDR3 in DNA: TGTGCCAGCAATGAAGTTCTTCATCAGCCCCAGCATTTT. The chain couples TRBV2 to TRBJ1-5, with D uncertain. CDR1 and CDR2 from the germline V gene are SNHLY and FYNNEI. The CDR3 consists of 13 residues.

V and J are TRBV5-6 and TRBJ1-5; D not certain. CDR1 is SGHDT, CDR2 YYEEEE, per germline. The CDR3 is made up of 16 amino acids. V lost 2 bases and J lost 0, with 12 bases in between. CDR3 loop: CASSLLGRNSNQPQHF. The DNA of the CDR3 is TGTGCCAGCAGCTTACTGGGGAGAAATAGCAATCAGCCCCAGCATTTT.

The chain couples TRBV10-3 to TRBJ1-2; D perhaps matches TRBD1 (5 bases). Germline values: CDR1 ENHRY, CDR2 SYGVKD. The CDR3 totals 15 residues. V lost 0 bases to trimming and J lost 5 bases, with 13 bases between them. In DNA, the CDR3 is TGTGCCATCAGTGAGTCGGGGCCTGGGGCTTATGGCTACACCTTC. Amino acid sequence: CAISESGPGAYGYTF.

This chain uses TRBV18 with TRBJ1-3; a possible D gene is TRBD1 (5 bases). The CDR3 is 16 amino acids. Trimming removed 4 bases at V and 4 bases at J, with 17 bases between. Germline V gene sequence: CDR1 KGHSH, CDR2 LQKENI. Here the CDR3 reads CASSHPAGPTGNTIYF. In DNA, the CDR3 is TGTGCCAGCTCACATCCCGCAGGGCCTACGGGAAACACCATATATTTT.